What follows are 3 T cell receptor beta chains derived from one specimen sequenced in a study of lymphopenia after photon versus proton radiotherapy. Using immunoSEQ multiplex PCR, the repertoire was profiled, and TCRdb retains in-frame clones only, with some absent. The sample shows 15,000 to 20,000 clones, 88% of them seen only once. This sample comprised peripheral blood, obtained from a patient treated with proton-based radiotherapy. The origin of the receptors is a woman aged 55-69 years with cholangiocarcinoma. Some clones in this sample may be carry-over from other donors' samples.

This clone was seen only once. V and J are TRBV15 and TRBJ2-5; D uncertain. Germline loops: CDR1 LNHNV, CDR2 YYDKDF (reference sequence). The ends were cut back, 11 bases at V and 2 bases at J, with 15 bases in the middle. The CDR3 consists of 13 residues. CDR3 residues: CAAAMKGQETQYF. In DNA form, the CDR3 reads TGTGCCGCCGCCATGAAGGGACAAGAGACCCAGTACTTC. Together with reference TRBV15 and TRBJ2-5, the CDR3 gives the full variable domain: DAMVIQNPRYQVTQFGKPVTLSCSQTLNHNVMYWYQQKSSQAPKLLFHYYDKDFNNEADTPDNFQSRRPNTSFCFLDIRSPGLGDTAMYLCAAAMKGQETQYFGPGTRLLVL.

This clone was seen once. This chain connects TRBV27 to TRBJ1-1, with D possibly being TRBD1 (5 bases). Trimming took off 5 bases at V and 0 bases at J, with 7 bases between the two ends. The length of the CDR3 is 13 residues. Germline V gene data show CDR1 as MNHEY and CDR2 as SMNVEV (reference sequence). CDR3 residues: CASSTGMNTEAFF. CDR3 DNA: TGTGCCAGCAGTACAGGAATGAACACTGAAGCTTTCTTT.

This chain joins TRBV18 and TRBJ1-5, with TRBD1 identical over 7 bases. V trimming: 6 bases; J trimming: 2 bases; junction bases outside the gene matches: 4. The germline gives CDR1 KGHSH, CDR2 LQKENI. The CDR3 runs to 14 residues. The CDR3 reads CASSLGQGNQPQHF. For the CDR3, the DNA is TGTGCCAGCTCCCTCGGACAGGGCAATCAGCCCCAGCATTTT.